There are many counts of the clone carrying this T cell receptor (beta chain). A duration under 3 months, NOSPECS ≥4, CAS ≥3 and moderate-to-severe activity characterized the donors with ophthalmopathy. Ineligible for inclusion were patients with other autoimmune diseases, uncontrolled infections, pregnancy or lactation. The sample originates from a study of Graves' ophthalmopathy and Graves' hyperthyroidism. Transcripts of RNA were the source for amplifying TCR beta CDR3 regions. Second-round multiplex PCR came after first-round RT-PCR with HTBI primers. TCRdb analysed the multiplex PCR reads with MiXCR anew, one entry per CDR3 protein. The sample lists 150,000 to 200,000 distinct CDR3 sequences; about two fifths were seen once. The V gene's germline CDR1 is DFQATT and CDR2 SNEGSKA (reference sequence). CDR3 length equals 11 residues. V was cut by 6 bases and J by 4 bases, with 9 bases left in between.

Sequencing was performed on peripheral blood. This receptor was taken from a man aged 25 to 40 with Graves' ophthalmopathy. The V call is TRBV20-1, the J call TRBJ1-1; no clear D gene. CDR3 sequence (DNA): TGCAGTGCCCTGGATAGCACTGAAGCTTTCTTT. It specifies CSALDSTEAFF.